Listed below are T cell receptor beta chains from one sample, sequenced in a study of shared clonotypes between healthy human individuals. Profiled with immunoSEQ multiplex PCR; TCRdb holds only in-frame clones, not every one. The repertoire holds approximately 340,000 clones, with less than 75% as singletons. The sample taken for sequencing was memory CD4+ T cells sorted from blood. The receptors here all came from a man aged 30-40 years in good health. CDR3s include the opening cysteine and the closing phenylalanine or tryptophan. Size tells how often a clone was seen (once, few, many) or the class of an expanded clone, and some rows leave it out.

clone size: -; V gene: TRBV7-6; CDR3 protein: CASSALQQSSGNTIYF
clone size: -; V gene: TRBV19; CDR3 protein: CASNRDVNTEAFF
clone size: -; V gene: TRBV7-3; CDR3 protein: CASSLSSSSSGANVLTF
clone size: -; V gene: TRBV2; CDR3 protein: CASTAGANVLTF
clone size: -; V gene: TRBV7-8; CDR3 protein: CASSRGPGRQAMNTEAFF
clone size: -; V gene: TRBV7-8; CDR3 protein: CASSLAGGGNEKLFF
clone size: many; V gene: TRBV10-1; CDR3 protein: CASSESGHPEKFF
clone size: -; V gene: TRBV18; CDR3 protein: CASSRTGSSSTDTQYF
clone size: -; V gene: TRBV5-1; CDR3 protein: CASSLGSRRWSSYEQYF
clone size: -; V gene: TRBV6-5; CDR3 protein: CASSRDSSTEAFF
clone size: few; V gene: TRBV6-1; CDR3 protein: CATQRDYDYEQYF
clone size: -; V gene: TRBV5-4; CDR3 protein: CASSLSGSVPDTQYF
clone size: many; V gene: TRBV5-4; CDR3 protein: CASSLAQRGGDTQYF
clone size: -; V gene: TRBV4-3; CDR3 protein: CASSQDSYRDEQFF
clone size: -; V gene: TRBV28; CDR3 protein: CASIKGGEPQHF
clone size: few; V gene: TRBV28; CDR3 protein: CASSFPGTGGAAGNTIYF
clone size: -; V gene: TRBV11-2; CDR3 protein: CASSPGLVEQYF
clone size: -; V gene: TRBV18; CDR3 protein: CASSRTGDTQYF
clone size: -; V gene: TRBV10-3; CDR3 protein: CAISGTDYEQYF
clone size: -; V gene: TRBV29-1; CDR3 protein: CSVGEKVLGTAGNTIYF
clone size: -; V gene: TRBV9; CDR3 protein: CASSVGVGTGNGYTF
clone size: -; V gene: TRBV19; CDR3 protein: CASSALAGSGETQYF
clone size: -; V gene: TRBV6-1; CDR3 protein: CASSVPRSSYEQYF
clone size: -; V gene: TRBV28; CDR3 protein: CASSTLGGPIYGYTF
clone size: once; V gene: TRBV7-9; CDR3 protein: CASGLEAGYEQYF
clone size: -; V gene: TRBV28; CDR3 protein: CASSAGGYEQYF
clone size: -; V gene: TRBV9; CDR3 protein: CASSVDSGPYEQYF
clone size: once; V gene: TRBV28; CDR3 protein: CASMEGENPTYEQYF
clone size: -; V gene: TRBV7-2; CDR3 protein: CASSPSGSRGDTQYF
clone size: -; V gene: TRBV6-1; CDR3 protein: CASSEAGTVGTQYF
clone size: -; V gene: TRBV27; CDR3 protein: CASRVFRETGELFF
clone size: -; V gene: TRBV7-8; CDR3 protein: CASSLSRGGSDIQYF
clone size: once; V gene: TRBV7-2; CDR3 protein: CASSTGQAVDYGYTF
clone size: few; V gene: TRBV15; CDR3 protein: CATSRGTSGRSDTQYF
clone size: -; V gene: TRBV13; CDR3 protein: CASSGTGENSANYGYTF
clone size: -; V gene: TRBV7-9; CDR3 protein: CASSLTGMNTEAFF
clone size: once; V gene: TRBV19; CDR3 protein: CASSRTGTAWSASTDTQYF
clone size: -; V gene: TRBV2; CDR3 protein: CASSLTGGANIQYF
clone size: few; V gene: TRBV18; CDR3 protein: CASSPSSETRGGELFF
clone size: -; V gene: TRBV6-1; CDR3 protein: CASTPVGGLETQYF
clone size: few; V gene: TRBV18; CDR3 protein: CASSPPSSTDTQYF
clone size: few; V gene: TRBV25-1; CDR3 protein: CASSGYRGPETQYF